This T cell receptor (beta chain) was recovered during a study of shared clonotypes between healthy human individuals (dated by TCRdb to about 2020). Looking at the study overall: A few men and a couple of women, aged 18 to 49 years, made up the cohort. For each donor, three plates each were used for CD4 naive and CD4 memory, two plates were used for CD8 naive, and one plate was used for CD8 memory. The study deeply sequenced blood TCR repertoires of about 5 healthy adults to estimate repertoire size and the extent of clonotype sharing between individuals. To increase sequencing depth and limit assay-specific biases, TCR repertoire library preparation and sequencing were carried out by different laboratories using diverse techniques. Between about 0.9 and 10 billion PBMCs per donor were obtained by leukapheresis. What the authors observed across the whole study: Even with the large sequencing depth, rarefaction of the sorted-subset datasets indicated that sequencing was incomplete. Sampling was restricted to blood, and TCR repertoires in tissues likely differ from the TCR repertoires found in blood. Naive subsets generally had larger estimated clonotype richness than memory subsets did. Pairwise subsampling led to the expectation that sequencing depth would affect the degree of clonotype sharing among donors. Because the study included a small number of donors, the genetic and exposure-history diversity represented was limited. Sharing across a few donors was observed for around 5% of naive CD4, under 4% of naive CD8, roughly 2.3% of memory CD4, and over 0.3% of memory CD8 clonotypes. Compared with non-shared clonotypes, clonotypes shared by all four sorted-subset donors had higher generation probabilities.

This clone occurred once. The antigen it recognizes is unknown. No qualities accompany the bases; no much larger clone lies one base away. The sample carries other DNA sequences with the same CDR3. For the CD8 naive samples, CD45RO-negative cells were positively selected for CCR7, yielding a CD45RA+CCR7+ population from which TemRA cells were excluded. The donors were healthy, HIV-negative adults with no recently reported acute infections or vaccinations. Every donor was a Caucasian adult living in Nashville, Tennessee, USA. Blood was obtained by leukapheresis, after which PBMCs were separated by Ficoll-Histopaque density gradient centrifugation and cryopreserved in liquid nitrogen vapor phase. Purity and quantity of every magnetically sorted T cell population were checked by analytical flow cytometry. From each sorted fraction, genomic DNA was isolated and quantified by UV absorbance on a Nanodrop 2000c.

Using the deep immunoSEQ assay, TCR CDR3 regions were amplified from genomic DNA by multiplex PCR. Genomic DNA extracted from each cell subset was distributed evenly over all wells of several immunoSEQ 96-well plates, and each plate served as one replicate. For sorted subsets, roughly 200 ng of genomic DNA, equivalent to 30,000 or so T cell genomes, went into each replicate PCR. Purified libraries were measured with a Qubit 3.0 fluorometer, size-checked on a Bioanalyzer 2100, and measured again with the KAPA Library Quantification kit. Every immunoSEQ 96-well plate was sequenced on a dedicated single-read 150-cycle Illumina NextSeq 550 flow cell. In the authors' own workflow: Because the immunoSEQ output held only junctional sequences and lacked quality scores, the filtering could not match the filtering applied to full-length reads. Sequences were annotated with PyIR, a Python wrapper for IgBLAST v1.9, using IMGT germline references to assign V/J genes and CDR3. Any read was removed if the V/J assignment was weak (E-value above 1e-6), the CDR3 was missing, or the read contained stop codons, out-of-frame junctions, or ambiguous translated residues. V3J clonotypes were defined by identical inferred V gene, J gene, and CDR3 amino acid sequence. Percentage overlap between repertoires was calculated by dividing the number of shared unique clonotypes by the size of the smaller repertoire. Repertoire richness was assessed with RTK rarefaction, the Chao1 estimator, and Recon v2.1 estimates of unobserved clonotypes. OLGA was used to compute generation probabilities for all TCRbeta clonotypes that the gDNA method yielded from a few donors. TCRdb limited this immuneACCESS table to in-frame rearrangements with V and J called. A share of clones is missing; checked studies link under half to unresolved V genes, and the rest is unexplained. V and J calls and clone size follow that table, whereas D and trimming were derived from the DNA. Recorded for this sample are some 2,000,000 clones; less than 95% of them occurred a single time. The ten top clones hold approximately 1.2% of the sample.

The sequenced sample was naive CD8+ T cells sorted from blood. Interpreted using the paper, the cell subset or site label stands for: CD45RA+CCR7+. The receptor comes from a man younger than 35 in good health.

The CDR3 protein sequence reads: CASSLDGDEQYF. The bases read TGTGCCAGCAGCTTGGACGGCGACGAGCAGTACTTC. The V gene is TRBV5-4 and the J gene is TRBJ2-7; there is no confident call for the D gene. For CDR1 and CDR2, the germline V gene (reference sequence) lists SGHNT and YYREEE. Trimming takes 0 bases from V and 5 bases from J, and the germline ends sit 6 bases apart. The CDR3 goes from the cysteine to the phenylalanine over 12 residues. The retained sequence is limited to the CDR3, 36 bases, with the frame set at the first base.